What follows are 17 T cell receptor beta chains derived from one specimen sequenced in a study of technical replicates of blood from a few donors. The method was immunoSEQ multiplex PCR; TCRdb's version includes in-frame clones alone and lacks a portion of them. The sample lists 95,000 or so clones, about 95% occurring once. Source material: T cells isolated from PBMCs. These receptors came from a human donor in good health.

The V call is TRBV9, the J call TRBJ2-2, with 15 nucleotides matching TRBD2. Germline loops: CDR1 SGDLS, CDR2 YYNGEE. The CDR3 runs to 17 residues. V was clipped by 2 bases and J by 6 bases; unmatched bases: 5. The CDR3 DNA follows: TGTGCCAGCAGCGTCAGGACTAGCGGGAGGGCCGCCGGGGAGCTGTTTTTT. Translated: CASSVRTSGRAAGELFF.

The V gene is TRBV7-2, the J gene TRBJ2-5; 15 nucleotides match TRBD2. Germline CDR1 is SGHTA and CDR2 is FQGNSA. The CDR3 spans 17 residues. Trimming removed 3 bases from V and 5 bases from J; junction bases left unmatched: 7. The CDR3 protein is CASSFPGLAGGGETQYF. The CDR3 DNA reads TGTGCCAGCAGCTTTCCGGGACTAGCGGGAGGAGGGGAGACCCAGTACTTC.

The V and J genes are TRBV5-4 and TRBJ2-1; 7 nucleotides align to TRBD1. This CDR3 contains 12 residues. Germline lookup yields CDR1 SGHNT and CDR2 YYREEE (reference sequence). The ends lost 8 bases at V and 3 bases at J; junction bases unmatched: 2. The DNA for the CDR3 is TGTGCCAGTCAGGGGGTCTACAATGAGCAGTTCTTC. Its translation: CASQGVYNEQFF. Full variable domain (rest looked up from reference TRBV5-4 and TRBJ2-1): ETGVTQSPTHLIKTRGQQVTLRCSSQSGHNTVSWYQQALGQGPQFIFQYYREEENGRGNFPPRFSGLQFPNYSSELNVNALELDDSALYLCASQGVYNEQFFGPGTRLTVL.

The chain is built from TRBV5-6 and TRBJ2-7; TRBD2 is a possible D gene (5 bases). Germline values: CDR1 SGHDT, CDR2 YYEEEE. This CDR3 spans 11 amino acids. The V end was cut by 5 bases, the J end by 11 bases, with 14 bases between. The CDR3 nucleotides read TGTGCCAGCAGTTACCGAGGTAGCGAGTACTTC. Amino acid sequence: CASSYRGSEYF.

This clone was seen a few times. The rearrangement joins TRBV28 to TRBJ2-2; D is perhaps TRBD1 (6 bases). The CDR3 is made up of 15 amino acids. Germline V gene sequence: CDR1 MDHEN, CDR2 SYDVKM. V was pared by 8 bases and J by 3 bases, with 16 bases between. The CDR3 DNA reads TGTGCCAGCGCAGGCACAGGGTTTTACACCGGGGAGCTGTTTTTT. Residues: CASAGTGFYTGELFF.

The J gene is TRBJ2-2, the V gene TRBV4-1; 7 nucleotides agree with TRBD1. The germline V gene has CDR1 MGHRA and CDR2 YSYEKL. The CDR3 totals 14 residues. V lost 3 bases and J lost 5; bases outside the gene matches: 3. In DNA form, the CDR3 reads TGCGCCAGCAGCCACCCACAGGGGACCGGGGAGCTGTTTTTT. It specifies CASSHPQGTGELFF.

The chain carries TRBV21-1 and TRBJ2-7; the table's D call of TRBD2 was not tested on the DNA. TRBV21-1 is assigned pseudogene status. CDR3 length: 16 amino acids. The CDR3 nucleotides read TGTGCCAGCAGCAAAGTAAGTAGCGGGAGACTTTACGAGCAGTACTTC. Translation gives CASSKVSSGRLYEQYF.

The V call is TRBV4-3, the J call TRBJ2-1; TRBD2 agrees at 9 bases. Germline V CDR1 and CDR2: LGHNA, YSLEER. The CDR3 has 15 residues. V lost 2 bases to trimming and J lost 5 bases; unmatched junction nucleotides: 4. Here the CDR3 reads CASSQTSGFNNEQFF. The CDR3 nucleotides read TGCGCCAGCAGCCAAACTAGCGGGTTTAACAATGAGCAGTTCTTC.

The genes are TRBV11-2 and TRBJ1-5; 7 bases map to TRBD1. The length of the CDR3 is 15 residues. With 3 bases clipped from V and 0 bases from J, the junction kept 2 bases outside the gene matches. Germline V gene lookup returns CDR1 SGHAT and CDR2 FQNNGV. The CDR3 coding sequence is TGTGCCAGCAGCTTGACAGGGCATAGCAATCAGCCCCAGCATTTT. Protein product: CASSLTGHSNQPQHF.

Notes on this clone: Distinct nucleotide sequences in the sample also encode this CDR3. CDR3 DNA sequence: TGTGCCAGTAGTATATCAGGGGACACTGAAGCTTTCTTT. Its protein is CASSISGDTEAFF. V gene TRBV19 combines with J gene TRBJ1-1; weak D call: TRBD1 (6 bases). Trimming took 2 bases from V and 3 from J, leaving 7 bases between them. The CDR3 totals 13 residues. Germline loops: CDR1 LNHDA, CDR2 SQIVND (reference sequence).

This chain's CDR3 is CASSLTENSYEQYF. DNA for the CDR3: TGTGCCAGCAGCTTAACAGAGAACTCCTACGAGCAGTACTTC. This chain connects TRBV7-7 to TRBJ2-7; D is undetermined. V was pared by 2 bases and J by 0 bases, with 8 bases between. The CDR3 covers 14 residues. Germline CDR1 reads SSHAT; CDR2 reads FNYEAQ (reference sequence).

The gene calls are TRBV28 and TRBJ2-3, with D maybe TRBD2 (5 bases). Per the germline V gene, CDR1 is MDHEN and CDR2 is SYDVKM. V lost 9 bases and J lost 0, with 16 bases in between. This CDR3 is built from 15 residues. CDR3 nucleotides: TGTGCCAGTAACTTAGAGGGAGCTAGCACAGATACGCAGTATTTT. Encoded protein: CASNLEGASTDTQYF.

The rearrangement joins TRBV5-6 to TRBJ2-2; the match to TRBD2 covers 9 bases. CDR3 length equals 16 residues. Per germline, CDR1 SGHDT and CDR2 YYEEEE. Unmatched junction bases numbered 6, after V lost 1 base and J lost 5 bases. The CDR3 is CASSLLLAGWTGELFF. The CDR3 DNA is TGTGCCAGCAGCTTGCTCCTAGCGGGATGGACCGGGGAGCTGTTTTTT.

The chain employs TRBV2 and TRBJ2-1; 8 bases are a match to TRBD2. CDR1 and CDR2 (germline): SNHLY, FYNNEI. V was pared by 10 bases and J by 6 bases, with 8 bases of the junction left unmatched. The CDR3 is made up of 13 amino acids. The CDR3 DNA reads as TGTGCCACCCTAGCGGGTCAAATCAATGAGCAGTTCTTC. It translates to CATLAGQINEQFF.

The chain is built from TRBV19 and TRBJ2-1; tentatively, D is TRBD2 (6 bases). The CDR3 has 15 residues. Trimming shortened V by 5 bases and J by 4 bases, and 15 bases separated the two germline ends. Germline values: CDR1 LNHDA, CDR2 SQIVND (reference sequence). CDR3 sequence (DNA): TGTGCCAGTAGTCTAGGCGGGGTCTTGTACAATGAGCAGTTCTTC. It specifies CASSLGGVLYNEQFF.

The chain recombines TRBV19 with TRBJ2-2, with a tentative D call TRBD2 (6 bases). This CDR3 spans 14 amino acids. Germline V CDR1 and CDR2: LNHDA, SQIVND (reference sequence). Trimming stripped 7 bases from V and 4 bases from J, with 13 bases between. This CDR3 reads CASNGGTSTGELFF. The CDR3 DNA is TGTGCCAGTAACGGCGGGACTTCCACCGGGGAGCTGTTTTTT.

The V call is TRBV7-9, the J call TRBJ1-1; no reliable D call. The CDR3 totals 15 residues. The germline V gene encodes CDR1 SEHNR and CDR2 FQNEAQ (reference sequence). V shed 2 bases and J shed 1 base, with 11 bases lying between them. CDR3: CASSLLGRRNTEAFF. For the CDR3, the DNA is TGTGCCAGCAGCTTACTGGGCAGAAGGAACACTGAAGCTTTCTTT. The full variable domain, with the rest looked up from reference TRBV7-9 and TRBJ1-1, is DTGVSQNPRHKITKRGQNVTFRCDPISEHNRLYWYRQTLGQGPEFLTYFQNEAQLEKSRLLSDRFSAERPKGSFSTLEIQRTEQGDSAMYLCASSLLGRRNTEAFFGQGTRLTVV.